The clone carrying this T cell receptor (beta chain) came up once. No antigen is known for it. A read error may explain this, as a much larger clone is one base away. In this CDR3 the conserved last residue, phenylalanine or tryptophan, is missing, so a read error is likely. These data are taken from a study of T cells in Graves' hyperthyroidism and ophthalmopathy. About the research overall: Pretreatment peripheral blood was obtained at initial diagnosis.

Calling Graves' hyperthyroidism stable meant ophthalmopathy did not progress within 18 months. The study enrolled patients aged 18 to 65 with newly diagnosed hyperthyroidism of under 2 months' duration. General observations from the study: Most thyroid clonotypes expanded above 0.001 were also detected in blood.

RNA transcripts gave rise to amplified TCR beta CDR3 regions. RT-PCR in the first round (using the HTBI primer set) targeted the TCR CDR3. TCRdb used MiXCR to reprocess the multiplex PCR reads, holding one entry per CDR3 protein. The table has 750,000 to 950,000 distinct CDR3 sequences, roughly 37% seen once. With 3 bases removed from V and 4 bases from J, the gap between germline ends came to 8 bases. The CDR3 covers 14 residues. Germline V gene lookup returns CDR1 SGDLS and CDR2 YYNGEE. Sequencing was done on a sample of blood. The J gene is TRBJ1-6, the V gene TRBV9; a possible D gene is TRBD1 (5 bases). The sequence was collected from a man aged 18 to 29 with Graves' hyperthyroidism. The CDR3, as DNA: TGTGCCAGCAGCGCCACAGGATATAATTCACCCCTCCACCTT. Encoded protein: CASSATGYNSPLHL.